This TCR beta chain was identified during a study of blood T cell repertoires in COVID-19 (dated by TCRdb to 2018 to 2020). Regarding the research as a whole: The collaborator samples originated in the United States, Italy and Spain and spanned the acute and convalescent phases of COVID-19. The material from the prospective study consisted of cDNA or gDNA derived from T cells, B-cell-depleted T cells, or PBMCs. Deeply sampled blood TCRbeta repertoires from subjects exposed to, actively infected with, or recovered from COVID-19 were included in the dataset. A freely available public database, intended as a resource for researchers studying the immune response to SARS-CoV-2, is where the repertoires were released. Samples came from the ongoing ImmuneRACE study (first 160 participants) plus 1,254 subjects from 6 global collaborators. Sample metadata almost always included a de-identified subject ID, COVID-19 status, age in years and sex. Where HLA class I and class II types were available, the types were taken from metadata supplied by the sample provider, not from assay-based typing. On the study overall, not on this receptor specifically: The quantity of clinical and demographic metadata differed by source and by participant and was supplied without curation.

A few counts support this clone. Its antigen is not yet known. No base quality values were provided; no much bigger clone lies one nucleotide off. TCRbeta CDR3 regions were amplified from genomic DNA by means of the immunoSEQ Assay, a bias-controlled multiplex PCR. The study's processing was this. Nucleated cell counts per sample were estimated from amplification of reference gene primers within the assay. To quantify the absolute abundance of each unique TCRbeta CDR3 rearrangement, sequence reads were collapsed and filtered. For each sample, productive Simpson clonality was calculated by taking the square root of Simpson's diversity index across productive rearrangements. TCRdb mirrors the immuneACCESS table, restricted to in-frame sequences. Some clones are absent from its copies; in checked studies, under half trace to an unresolved V gene, and the reason for the others is unknown. The V and J calls and clone size were taken over from that table, and D and trimming were inferred from the DNA. This sample comprises roughly 360,000 clones, around 86% of them detected only once. The top ten constitute about 4.9% of the sample.

The CDR3 numbers 14 residues from cysteine through phenylalanine. Only the CDR3 part of the read is kept: 42 bases, read in frame from the first base. CDR1 and CDR2 (SNHLY, FYNNEI) derive from the germline V gene. Trimming costs V 7 bases and J 8 bases, and their ends lie 20 bases apart. Participants in the prospective study were aged roughly 18 to 95 years, lived in 20 to 25 United States geographic areas, and enrolled through a virtual design. In the prospective study, cohorts were assigned on the basis of participant-reported clinical history obtained from a screening survey and a study questionnaire. ImmuneRACE Cohort 3 recovered participants were defined by two consecutive negative NP/OP PCR tests, healthcare professional clearance, or symptom resolution. In the prospective study, whole blood, serum and a nasopharyngeal or oropharyngeal swab were collected from each participant by mobile phlebotomists. Over an approximately 2-month period, participants in the prospective study had the option of providing additional blood draws and questionnaires. Before DNA extraction, prospective study blood samples were shipped either frozen or at room temperature.

Source material: PBMCs or T cells enriched from blood (not recorded which). This sequence uses TRBV2 and TRBJ1-2, with a weak D call of TRBD1 (6 bases match). The TCR sequence derives from a woman aged 45-60 years who had recovered from COVID-19. DNA sequence: TGTGCCAGCACCCCGGACAGCCGGGTAAGGGGCTACACCTTC. It translates to CASTPDSRVRGYTF.